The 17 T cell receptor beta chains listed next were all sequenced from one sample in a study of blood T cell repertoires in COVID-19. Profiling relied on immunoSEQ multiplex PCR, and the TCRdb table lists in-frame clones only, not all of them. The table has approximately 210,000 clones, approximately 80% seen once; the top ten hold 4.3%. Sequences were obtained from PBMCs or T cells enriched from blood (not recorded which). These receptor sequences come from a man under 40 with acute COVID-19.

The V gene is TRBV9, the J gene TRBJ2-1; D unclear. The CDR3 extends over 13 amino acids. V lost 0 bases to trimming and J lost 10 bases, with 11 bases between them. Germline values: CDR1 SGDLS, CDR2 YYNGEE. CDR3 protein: CASSVEPRAEQFF. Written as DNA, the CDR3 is TGTGCCAGCAGCGTAGAACCGCGCGCGGAGCAGTTCTTC. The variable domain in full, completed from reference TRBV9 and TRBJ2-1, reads DSGVTQTPKHLITATGQRVTLRCSPRSGDLSVYWYQQSLDQGLQFLIQYYNGEERAKGNILERFSAQQFPDLHSELNLSSLELGDSALYFCASSVEPRAEQFFGPGTRLTVL.

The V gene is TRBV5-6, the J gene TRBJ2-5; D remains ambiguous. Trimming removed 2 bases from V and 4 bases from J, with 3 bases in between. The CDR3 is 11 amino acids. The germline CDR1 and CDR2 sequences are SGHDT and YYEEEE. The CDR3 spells CASSFRETQYF. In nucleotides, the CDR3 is TGTGCCAGCAGCTTCCGAGAGACCCAGTACTTC.

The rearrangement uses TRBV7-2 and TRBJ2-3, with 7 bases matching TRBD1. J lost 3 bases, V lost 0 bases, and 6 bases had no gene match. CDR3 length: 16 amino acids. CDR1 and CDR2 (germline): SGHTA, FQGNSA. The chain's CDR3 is CASSLARGQLTDTQYF. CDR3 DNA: TGTGCCAGCAGCTTAGCAAGGGGACAGCTAACAGATACGCAGTATTTT.

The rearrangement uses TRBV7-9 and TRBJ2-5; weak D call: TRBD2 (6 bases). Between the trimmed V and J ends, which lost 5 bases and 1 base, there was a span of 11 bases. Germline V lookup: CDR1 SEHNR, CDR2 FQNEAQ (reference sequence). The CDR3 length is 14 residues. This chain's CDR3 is CASSLIAVQETQYF. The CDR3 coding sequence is TGTGCCAGCAGCCTGATAGCGGTCCAAGAGACCCAGTACTTC.

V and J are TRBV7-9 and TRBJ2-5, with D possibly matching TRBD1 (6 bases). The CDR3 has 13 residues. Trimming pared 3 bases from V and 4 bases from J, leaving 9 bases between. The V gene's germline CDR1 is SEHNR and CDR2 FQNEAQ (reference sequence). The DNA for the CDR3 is TGTGCCAGCAGCTTCCCCAGGGGAGAGACCCAGTACTTC. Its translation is CASSFPRGETQYF. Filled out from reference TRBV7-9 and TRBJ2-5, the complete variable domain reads DTGVSQNPRHKITKRGQNVTFRCDPISEHNRLYWYRQTLGQGPEFLTYFQNEAQLEKSRLLSDRFSAERPKGSFSTLEIQRTEQGDSAMYLCASSFPRGETQYFGPGTRLLVL.

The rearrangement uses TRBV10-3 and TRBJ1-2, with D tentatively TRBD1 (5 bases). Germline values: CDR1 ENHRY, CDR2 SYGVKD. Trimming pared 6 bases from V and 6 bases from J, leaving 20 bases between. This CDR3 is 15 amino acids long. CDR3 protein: CAISQGLITSDGYTF. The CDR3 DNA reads TGTGCCATCAGCCAGGGACTGATAACTTCTGATGGCTACACCTTC.

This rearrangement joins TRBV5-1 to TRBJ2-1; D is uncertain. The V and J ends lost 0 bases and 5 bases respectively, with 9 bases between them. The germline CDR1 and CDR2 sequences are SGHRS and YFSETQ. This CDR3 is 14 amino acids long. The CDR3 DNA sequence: TGCGCCAGCAGCTTGGAACGGAGCCACAATGAGCAGTTCTTC. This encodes CASSLERSHNEQFF.

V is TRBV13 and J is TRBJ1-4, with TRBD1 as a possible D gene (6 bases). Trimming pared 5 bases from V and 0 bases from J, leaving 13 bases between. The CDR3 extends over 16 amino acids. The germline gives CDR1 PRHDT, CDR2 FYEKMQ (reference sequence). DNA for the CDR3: TGTGCCAGCAGCGCCGGTGGGGGCACAACTAATGAAAAACTGTTTTTT. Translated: CASSAGGGTTNEKLFF.

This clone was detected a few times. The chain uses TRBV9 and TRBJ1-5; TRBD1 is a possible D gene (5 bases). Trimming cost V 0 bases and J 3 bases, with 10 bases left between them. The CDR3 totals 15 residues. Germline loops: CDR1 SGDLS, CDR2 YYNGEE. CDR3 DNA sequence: TGTGCCAGCAGCGTAGAGGGGATATCCAATCAGCCCCAGCATTTT. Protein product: CASSVEGISNQPQHF.

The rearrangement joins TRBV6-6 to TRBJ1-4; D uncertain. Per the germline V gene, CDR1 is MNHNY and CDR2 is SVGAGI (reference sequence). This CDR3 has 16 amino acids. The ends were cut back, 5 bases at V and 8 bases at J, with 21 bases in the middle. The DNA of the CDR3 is TGTGCCAGCAGTCGATTTGCGTCGGGATCCGGGGAAAAACTGTTTTTT. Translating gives CASSRFASGSGEKLFF.

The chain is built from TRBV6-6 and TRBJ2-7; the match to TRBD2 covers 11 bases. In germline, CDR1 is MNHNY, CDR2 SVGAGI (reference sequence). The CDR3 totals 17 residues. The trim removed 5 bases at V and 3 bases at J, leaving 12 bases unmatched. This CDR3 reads CASSQHMTSGVDYEQYF. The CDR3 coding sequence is TGTGCCAGCAGTCAACACATGACTAGCGGGGTTGACTACGAGCAGTACTTC.

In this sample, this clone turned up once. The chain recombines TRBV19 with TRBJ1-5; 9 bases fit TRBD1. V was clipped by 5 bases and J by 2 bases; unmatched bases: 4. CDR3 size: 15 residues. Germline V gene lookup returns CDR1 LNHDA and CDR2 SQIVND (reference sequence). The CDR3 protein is CASSATGGRNQPQHF. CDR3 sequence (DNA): TGTGCCAGTAGTGCTACAGGGGGCCGCAATCAGCCCCAGCATTTT. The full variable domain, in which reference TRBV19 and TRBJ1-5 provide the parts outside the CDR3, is DGGITQSPKYLFRKEGQNVTLSCEQNLNHDAMYWYRQDPGQGLRLIYYSQIVNDFQKGDIAEGYSVSREKKESFPLTVTSAQKNPTAFYLCASSATGGRNQPQHFGDGTRLSIL.

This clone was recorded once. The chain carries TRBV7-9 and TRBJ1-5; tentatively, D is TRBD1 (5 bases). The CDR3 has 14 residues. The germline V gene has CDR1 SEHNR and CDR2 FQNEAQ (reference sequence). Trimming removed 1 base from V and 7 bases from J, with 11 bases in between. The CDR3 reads CASSLGRDGQPQHF. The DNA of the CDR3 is TGTGCCAGCAGCTTAGGGAGGGACGGGCAGCCCCAGCATTTT.

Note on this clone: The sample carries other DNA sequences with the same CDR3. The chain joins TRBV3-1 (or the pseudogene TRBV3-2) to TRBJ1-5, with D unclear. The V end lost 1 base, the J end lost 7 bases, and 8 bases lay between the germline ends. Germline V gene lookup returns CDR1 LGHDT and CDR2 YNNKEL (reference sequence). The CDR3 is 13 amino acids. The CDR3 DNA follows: TGTGCCAGCAGCCAAGGCGGAGGGCAGCCCCAGCATTTT. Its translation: CASSQGGGQPQHF.

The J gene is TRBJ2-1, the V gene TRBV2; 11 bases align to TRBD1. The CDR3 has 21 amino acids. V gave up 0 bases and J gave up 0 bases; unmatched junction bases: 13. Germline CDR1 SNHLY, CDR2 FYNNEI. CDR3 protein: CASSEALGQGVRWSSYNEQFF. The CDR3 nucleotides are TGTGCCAGCAGTGAAGCGTTGGGACAGGGGGTAAGGTGGAGCTCCTACAATGAGCAGTTCTTC. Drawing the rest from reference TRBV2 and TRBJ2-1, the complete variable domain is EPEVTQTPSHQVTQMGQEVILRCVPISNHLYFYWYRQILGQKVEFLVSFYNNEISEKSEIFDDQFSVERPDGSNFTLKIRSTKLEDSAMYFCASSEALGQGVRWSSYNEQFFGPGTRLTVL.

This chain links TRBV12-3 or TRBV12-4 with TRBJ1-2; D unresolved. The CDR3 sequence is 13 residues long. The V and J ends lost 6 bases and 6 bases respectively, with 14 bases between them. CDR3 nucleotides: TGTGCCAGCAGACTTACTTGGGCGAATGGCTACACCTTC. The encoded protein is CASRLTWANGYTF.

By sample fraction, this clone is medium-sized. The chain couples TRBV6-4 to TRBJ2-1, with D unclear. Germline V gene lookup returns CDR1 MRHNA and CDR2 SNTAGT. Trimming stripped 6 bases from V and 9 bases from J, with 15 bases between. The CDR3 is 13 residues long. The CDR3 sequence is CASSASQPGEQFF. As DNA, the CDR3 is TGTGCCAGCAGCGCCAGCCAGCCGGGTGAGCAGTTCTTC.